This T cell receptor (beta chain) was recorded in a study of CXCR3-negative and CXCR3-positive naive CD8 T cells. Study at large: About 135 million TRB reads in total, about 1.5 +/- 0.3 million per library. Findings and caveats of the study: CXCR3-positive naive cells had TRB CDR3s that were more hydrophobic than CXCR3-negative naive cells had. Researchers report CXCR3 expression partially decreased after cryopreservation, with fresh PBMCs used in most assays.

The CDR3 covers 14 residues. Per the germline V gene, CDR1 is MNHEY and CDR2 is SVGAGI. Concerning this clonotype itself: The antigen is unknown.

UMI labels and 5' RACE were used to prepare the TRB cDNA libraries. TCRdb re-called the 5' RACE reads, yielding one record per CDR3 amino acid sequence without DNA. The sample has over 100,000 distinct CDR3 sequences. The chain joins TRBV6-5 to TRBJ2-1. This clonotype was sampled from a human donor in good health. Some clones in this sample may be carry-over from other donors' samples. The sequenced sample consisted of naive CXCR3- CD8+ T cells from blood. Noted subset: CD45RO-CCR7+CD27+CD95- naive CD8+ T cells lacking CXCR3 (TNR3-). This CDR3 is CASSYGRAYNEQFF.